Each of the 9 T cell receptor beta chains below was sequenced from the same sample in a study of cytomegalovirus exposure and HLA in healthy donors (dated by TCRdb to about 2017). Libraries were prepared through the immunoSEQ multiplex PCR assay. A mixture of 60 forward primers for TCR Vbeta segments and 13 reverse primers for TCR Jbeta segments was used in the multiplex PCR. TCRdb holds this immuneACCESS table with in-frame rearrangements only. Some clones are missing; in checked studies, unresolved V genes explain under half, and the rest has no known cause. Counted in this sample were over 150,000 clones; approximately 85% of them appeared once. The ten top clones hold 6.5% of the sample. Sample: PBMCs. Receptor source: a woman aged 45-60 years in good health and CMV-seropositive.

The chain links TRBV5-6 to TRBJ1-4; D perhaps matches TRBD1 (5 bases). Trimming removed 2 bases from V and 6 bases from J, with 11 bases in between. Germline CDR1 SGHDT, CDR2 YYEEEE. The CDR3 runs 14 residues. CDR3 region: CASSFRQPDEKLFF. The CDR3 nucleotides are TGTGCCAGCAGCTTTAGACAGCCCGATGAAAAACTGTTTTTT.

The rearrangement uses TRBV29-1 and TRBJ2-3; 9 positions match TRBD2. The CDR3 totals 16 residues. CDR1 is SQVTM, CDR2 ANQGSEA, per germline. The junction had 13 bases not matched to a gene; V was cut back by 3 bases and J by 6 bases. The CDR3 DNA follows: TGCAGCGTTGACGCATGGCGGGAGGGCCTTCAGGATACGCAGTATTTT. The encoded protein is CSVDAWREGLQDTQYF.

J is TRBJ2-5 and V is TRBV5-4, with a weak D call TRBD2 (5 bases). Gene TRBJ2-7 matches the end of the DNA better, so the J call may be wrong. Germline-derived CDR1 and CDR2 are SGHNT and YYREEE (reference sequence). There are 15 residues in the CDR3. CDR3 in amino acids: CASSRTTGLSYEQYF. The CDR3, as DNA: TGTGCCAGCAGCCGTACTACCGGACTGTCCTACGAGCAGTACTTC.

This chain's CDR3 is CASSPPNYSGGAGTDTQYF. As DNA, the CDR3 is TGTGCCAGCTCACCACCAAATTACAGCGGGGGGGCCGGGACAGATACGCAGTATTTT. V and J are TRBV18 and TRBJ2-3; 10 nucleotides match TRBD2. CDR3 length equals 19 residues. The germline V gene has CDR1 KGHSH and CDR2 LQKENI. Losses at the gene ends were 0 bases for V and 3 bases for J; bases not matched to a gene: 12.

The chain recombines TRBV11-2 with TRBJ2-1; D uncertain. The V and J ends lost 2 bases and 0 bases respectively, with 5 bases between them. Germline CDR1 SGHAT, CDR2 FQNNGV. This CDR3 comprises 14 residues. The CDR3 loop is CASSLSGSYNEQFF. DNA for the CDR3: TGTGCCAGCAGCTTATCGGGCTCCTACAATGAGCAGTTCTTC.

The chain carries TRBV11-2 and TRBJ2-6; weak D call: TRBD2 (6 bases). From germline, CDR1 is SGHAT and CDR2 FQNNGV. The CDR3 loop spans 18 amino acids. V lost 5 bases, J lost 1 base, and 18 bases lay in between. This CDR3 is CASSPQGVGGSGANVLTF. DNA of the CDR3: TGTGCCAGCAGCCCTCAAGGGGTCGGGGGATCTGGGGCCAACGTCCTGACTTTC. Full variable domain (remainder filled in from reference TRBV11-2 and TRBJ2-6): EAGVAQSPRYKIIEKRQSVAFWCNPISGHATLYWYQQILGQGPKLLIQFQNNGVVDDSQLPKDRFSAERLKGVDSTLKIQPAKLEDSAVYLCASSPQGVGGSGANVLTFGAGSRLTVL.

This clone has more than one count but fewer than ten. The rearrangement links TRBV4-2 to TRBJ2-2, with 9 positions matching TRBD2. The CDR3 loop spans 20 amino acids. V gave up 3 bases and J gave up 2 bases; unmatched junction bases: 16. The germline V gene encodes CDR1 LGHNA and CDR2 YNFKEQ. The CDR3 loop reads CASSQKSLKLAGSNTGELFF. The CDR3 DNA sequence: TGTGCCAGCAGCCAGAAATCCCTAAAGCTAGCGGGGTCAAACACCGGGGAGCTGTTTTTT.

The V gene is TRBV5-1, the J gene TRBJ2-1; 10 bases are a match to TRBD2. This CDR3 region has 16 residues. V trimming: 0 bases; J trimming: 7 bases; junction bases outside the gene matches: 7. Germline V gene data show CDR1 as SGHRS and CDR2 as YFSETQ. The CDR3 nucleotides read TGCGCCAGCAGCTTGGATGCTAGCGGGAGAGGTAATGAGCAGTTCTTC. It specifies CASSLDASGRGNEQFF.

This clone has more than one count but fewer than ten. The chain is built from TRBV14 and TRBJ1-1; D might be TRBD1 (5 bases). V was cut by 0 bases and J by 6 bases, with 11 bases left in between. Germline CDR1 SGHDN, CDR2 FVKESK. The CDR3 extends over 14 amino acids. CDR3 region: CASSQDLWGAEAFF. The CDR3 region has the DNA TGTGCCAGCAGCCAAGACTTATGGGGCGCTGAAGCTTTCTTT.